Shown below are 23 T cell receptor beta chains from a single sample sequenced in a study of T cells expressing NK-cell markers. One entry per CDR3 protein, without DNA, is what TCRdb gives after re-calling the 5' RACE reads. This table lists about 460,000 distinct CDR3 sequences. The sequencing input was blood T cells: a sorted CD56 or NKG2C T cell subset, CD4+ or CD8+ T cells, or bulk PBMC T cells (not recorded which). The receptor source for this set is a woman aged 50 to 60 in good health.

The CDR3: CASSQIGNTEAFF. V and J are TRBV3-1 and TRBJ1-1. Per germline, CDR1 LGHDT and CDR2 YNNKEL (reference sequence). The CDR3 is made up of 13 amino acids.

V usage is TRBV5-1 and J usage is TRBJ1-6. The CDR3 contains 15 residues. In germline, CDR1 is SGHRS, CDR2 YFSETQ. CDR3 in amino acids: CASSLTRKPNSPLHF.

This rearrangement joins TRBV6-9 to TRBJ2-2; TCRdb reports TRBD2, a call that lacks DNA to check it against. The CDR3 totals 17 residues. CDR1 is MNHGY, CDR2 SVAAGI, per germline. The CDR3 spells CASSYEGSGAQDGELFF.

This chain joins TRBV12-3 or TRBV12-4 and TRBJ2-2; TCRdb names TRBD2, which stays unverified in the absence of DNA. The CDR3 runs to 17 residues. The CDR3: CASSFITSGGNTGELFF.

The chain couples TRBV20-1 to TRBJ2-1; without DNA, the TCRdb call of TRBD2 cannot be checked. Germline V gene lookup returns CDR1 DFQATT and CDR2 SNEGSKA (reference sequence). CDR3 size: 18 residues. This CDR3 reads CSARGGLAGRRSYNEQFF.

This chain links TRBV5-1 with TRBJ2-2. The CDR3 is made up of 17 amino acids. The germline V gene has CDR1 SGHRS and CDR2 YFSETQ. The CDR3 region is CASSLGTADLNTGELFF.

The CDR3 loop is CASSPPGHDNSPLHF. The chain combines TRBV7-9 with TRBJ1-6; TCRdb gives TRBD1 as the D gene, but with no DNA this cannot be confirmed. The germline gives CDR1 SEHNR, CDR2 FQNEAQ (reference sequence). This CDR3 region has 15 residues.

This chain connects TRBV10-3 to TRBJ2-7; TCRdb's D call, TRBD1, is unchecked because there is no DNA. There are 13 residues in the CDR3. Germline V gene sequence: CDR1 ENHRY, CDR2 SYGVKD. CDR3 sequence reads: CAASVQGAYEQYF.

J is TRBJ1-2 and V is TRBV12-3 or TRBV12-4; TCRdb gives TRBD1 as the D gene, but with no DNA this cannot be confirmed. This CDR3 has 14 amino acids. CDR3 sequence: CASSSRVPNYGYTF.

The chain employs TRBV6-1 and TRBJ1-2; with no DNA, the TCRdb D assignment of TRBD1 cannot be verified. Germline CDR1 MNHNS, CDR2 SASEGT. The CDR3 runs to 19 residues. CDR3 in amino acids: CASSPIQRLLARGNYGYTF.

V and J are TRBV5-4 and TRBJ2-7; lacking DNA, the TRBD2 call made by TCRdb goes unchecked. The germline V gene encodes CDR1 SGHNT and CDR2 YYREEE (reference sequence). This CDR3 is 15 amino acids long. CDR3: CASSDRRVLSYEQYF.

This rearrangement joins TRBV12-3 or TRBV12-4 to TRBJ2-2; TCRdb lists TRBD1, though no DNA is available to test this call. The CDR3 is made up of 14 amino acids. CDR3 protein: CASSEGPGLGELFF.

This rearrangement joins TRBV9 to TRBJ2-1; as DNA is missing, the TRBD1 call by TCRdb cannot be tested. CDR3 length equals 14 residues. CDR1 is SGDLS, CDR2 YYNGEE, per germline. The CDR3 is CASSRGEEYNEQFF.

V and J are TRBV9 and TRBJ1-1. CDR1 SGDLS and CDR2 YYNGEE come from the germline V gene. There are 15 residues in the CDR3. The CDR3 region is CASSVGVRSNTEAFF.

The V call is TRBV27, the J call TRBJ2-2; there is no DNA to check the TCRdb D call of TRBD1. The CDR3 contains 15 residues. Germline CDR1 is MNHEY and CDR2 is SMNVEV (reference sequence). The CDR3 reads CASSLISGGTGELFF.

The J gene is TRBJ1-2, the V gene TRBV2; TCRdb calls TRBD1, which cannot be checked without DNA. This CDR3 spans 14 amino acids. Germline CDR1 and CDR2: SNHLY and FYNNEI. The CDR3 sequence is CASREDTRDYGYTF. The full variable domain, rest sourced from reference TRBV2 and TRBJ1-2, is EPEVTQTPSHQVTQMGQEVILRCVPISNHLYFYWYRQILGQKVEFLVSFYNNEISEKSEIFDDQFSVERPDGSNFTLKIRSTKLEDSAMYFCASREDTRDYGYTFGSGTRLTVV.

The chain combines TRBV12-3 or TRBV12-4 with TRBJ2-5; TCRdb proposes TRBD1, but this gene call is untestable without DNA. The CDR3 is 17 residues long. CDR3 sequence reads: CASRPSPGQGVKETQYF.

The chain has TRBV15 and TRBJ2-1; there is no DNA to check the TCRdb D call of TRBD2. The CDR3 loop spans 20 amino acids. Looked up from germline, CDR1 is LNHNV and CDR2 is YYDKDF (reference sequence). The CDR3 loop is CATRAGVTTLWTSLYNEQFF.

The rearrangement uses TRBV11-2 and TRBJ2-5; checking the TCRdb D call of TRBD2 is not possible without DNA. The germline V gene encodes CDR1 SGHAT and CDR2 FQNNGV. This CDR3 is 15 amino acids long. The CDR3 sequence is CASSPNIAGVETQYF.

The J gene is TRBJ2-2, the V gene TRBV5-1; the TRBD1 assignment by TCRdb is unverifiable without DNA. CDR1 and CDR2 from the germline V gene are SGHRS and YFSETQ. This CDR3 is 15 amino acids long. The CDR3 sequence: CASSHGTQGAGELFF.

This chain connects TRBV11-2 to TRBJ2-1; no DNA is available, so the TRBD2 call from TCRdb remains unchecked. This CDR3 has 15 residues. From germline, CDR1 is SGHAT and CDR2 FQNNGV. CDR3: CASRKKREGLDEQFF.

The chain combines TRBV29-1 with TRBJ1-2; TCRdb names TRBD1, which stays unverified in the absence of DNA. The CDR3 totals 11 residues. The germline V gene encodes CDR1 SQVTM and CDR2 ANQGSEA. The CDR3 loop reads CSVYRGYGYTF.

The chain carries TRBV4-1 and TRBJ2-1; TCRdb names TRBD1, which stays unverified in the absence of DNA. Germline lookup yields CDR1 MGHRA and CDR2 YSYEKL. The CDR3 has 15 amino acids. CDR3 in amino acids: CASSRPGRASDEQFF.